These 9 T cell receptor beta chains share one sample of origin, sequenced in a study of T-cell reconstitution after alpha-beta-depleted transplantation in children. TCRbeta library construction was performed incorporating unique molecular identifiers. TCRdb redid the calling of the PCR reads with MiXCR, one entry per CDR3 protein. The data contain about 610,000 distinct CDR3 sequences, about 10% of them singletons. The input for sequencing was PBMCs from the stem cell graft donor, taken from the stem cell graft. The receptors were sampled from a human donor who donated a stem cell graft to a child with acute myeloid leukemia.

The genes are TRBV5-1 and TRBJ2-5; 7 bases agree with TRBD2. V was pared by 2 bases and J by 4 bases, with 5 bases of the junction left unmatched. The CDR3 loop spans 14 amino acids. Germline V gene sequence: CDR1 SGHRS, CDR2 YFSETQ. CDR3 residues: CASSFSGMGETQYF. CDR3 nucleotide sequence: TGCGCCAGCAGCTTCAGCGGGATGGGAGAGACCCAGTACTTC.

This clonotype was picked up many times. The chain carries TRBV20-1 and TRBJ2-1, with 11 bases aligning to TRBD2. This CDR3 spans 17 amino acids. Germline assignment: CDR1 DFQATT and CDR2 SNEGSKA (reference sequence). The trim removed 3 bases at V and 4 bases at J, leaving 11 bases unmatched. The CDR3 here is CSASTGTSGISYNEQFF. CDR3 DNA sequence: TGCAGTGCTAGTACCGGGACTAGCGGAATCTCTTACAATGAGCAGTTCTTC.

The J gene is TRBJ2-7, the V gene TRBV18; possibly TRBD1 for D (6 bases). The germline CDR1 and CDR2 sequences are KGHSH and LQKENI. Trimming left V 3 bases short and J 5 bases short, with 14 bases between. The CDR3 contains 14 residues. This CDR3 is CASSPSRGSDEQYF. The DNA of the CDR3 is TGTGCCAGCTCACCTTCCAGGGGATCCGACGAGCAGTACTTC.

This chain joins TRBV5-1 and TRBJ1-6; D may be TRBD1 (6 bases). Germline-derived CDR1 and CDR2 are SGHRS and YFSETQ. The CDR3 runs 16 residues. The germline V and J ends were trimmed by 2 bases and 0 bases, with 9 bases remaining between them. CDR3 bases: TGCGCCAGCAGCTTCGGACAGAGCTCCTATAATTCACCCCTCCACTTT. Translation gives CASSFGQSSYNSPLHF.

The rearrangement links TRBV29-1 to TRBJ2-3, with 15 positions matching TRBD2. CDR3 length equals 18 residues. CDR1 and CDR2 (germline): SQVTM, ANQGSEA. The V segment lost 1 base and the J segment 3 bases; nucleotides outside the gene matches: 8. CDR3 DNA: TGCAGCGTTGAAGGGACTAGCGGGAGGGCCGGGTTTACAGATACGCAGTATTTT. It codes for CSVEGTSGRAGFTDTQYF.

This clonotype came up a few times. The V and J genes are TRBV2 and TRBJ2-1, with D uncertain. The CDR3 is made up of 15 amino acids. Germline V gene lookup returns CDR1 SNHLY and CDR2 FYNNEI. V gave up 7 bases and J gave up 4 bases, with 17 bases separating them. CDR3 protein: CASNAEGGGYNEQFF. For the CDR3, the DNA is TGTGCCAGCAATGCCGAAGGCGGTGGGTACAATGAGCAGTTCTTC.

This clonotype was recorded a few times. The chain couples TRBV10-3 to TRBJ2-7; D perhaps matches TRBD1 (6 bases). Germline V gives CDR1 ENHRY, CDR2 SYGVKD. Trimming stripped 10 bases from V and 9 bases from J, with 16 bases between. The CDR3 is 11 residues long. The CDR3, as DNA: TGTGCCACCATACAGGGTTCAAGGCAGTACTTC. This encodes CATIQGSRQYF.

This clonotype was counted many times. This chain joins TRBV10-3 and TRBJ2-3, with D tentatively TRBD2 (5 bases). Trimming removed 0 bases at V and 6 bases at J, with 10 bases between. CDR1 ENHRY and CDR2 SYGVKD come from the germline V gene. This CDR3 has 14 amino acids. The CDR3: CAISESARGDTQYF. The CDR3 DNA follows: TGTGCCATCAGTGAGTCGGCTAGAGGGGATACGCAGTATTTT.

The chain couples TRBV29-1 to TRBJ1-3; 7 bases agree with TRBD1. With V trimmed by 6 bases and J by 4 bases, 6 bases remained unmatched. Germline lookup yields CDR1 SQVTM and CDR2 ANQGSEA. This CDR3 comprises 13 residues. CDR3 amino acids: CSVHRGRGNTIYF. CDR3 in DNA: TGCAGCGTCCACAGGGGTCGGGGAAACACCATATATTTT.